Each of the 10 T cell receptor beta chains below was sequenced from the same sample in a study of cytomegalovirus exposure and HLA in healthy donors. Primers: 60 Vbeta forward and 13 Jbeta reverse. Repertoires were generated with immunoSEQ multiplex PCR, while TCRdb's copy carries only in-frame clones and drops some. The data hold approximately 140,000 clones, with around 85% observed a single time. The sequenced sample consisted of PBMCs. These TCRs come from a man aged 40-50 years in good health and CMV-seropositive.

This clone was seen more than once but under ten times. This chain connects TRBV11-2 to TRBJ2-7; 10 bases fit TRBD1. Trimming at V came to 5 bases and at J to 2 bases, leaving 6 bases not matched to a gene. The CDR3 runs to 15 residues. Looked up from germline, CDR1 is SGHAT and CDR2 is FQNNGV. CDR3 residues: CASSPSGTGAYEQYF. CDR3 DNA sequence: TGTGCCAGCAGCCCATCCGGGACAGGGGCCTACGAGCAGTACTTC.

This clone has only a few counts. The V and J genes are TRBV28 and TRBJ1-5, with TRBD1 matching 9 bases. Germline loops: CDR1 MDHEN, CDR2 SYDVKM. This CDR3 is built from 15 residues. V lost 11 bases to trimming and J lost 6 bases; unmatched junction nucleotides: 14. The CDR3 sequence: CAGGVGTGRSQPQHF. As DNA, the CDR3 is TGTGCCGGAGGAGTAGGGACAGGGCGTTCTCAGCCCCAGCATTTT.

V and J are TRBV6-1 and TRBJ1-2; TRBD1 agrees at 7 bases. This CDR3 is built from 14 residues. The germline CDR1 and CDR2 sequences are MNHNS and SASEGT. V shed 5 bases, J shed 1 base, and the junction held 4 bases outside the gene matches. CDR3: CASSPQGDNYGYTF. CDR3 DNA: TGTGCCAGCAGTCCCCAGGGGGATAACTATGGCTACACCTTC.

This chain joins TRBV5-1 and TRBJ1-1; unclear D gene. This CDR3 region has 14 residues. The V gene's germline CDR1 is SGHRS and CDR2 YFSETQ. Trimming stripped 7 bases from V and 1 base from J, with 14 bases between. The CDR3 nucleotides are TGCGCCAGCTTTGAGACTCCCACGAACACTGAAGCTTTCTTT. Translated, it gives CASFETPTNTEAFF.

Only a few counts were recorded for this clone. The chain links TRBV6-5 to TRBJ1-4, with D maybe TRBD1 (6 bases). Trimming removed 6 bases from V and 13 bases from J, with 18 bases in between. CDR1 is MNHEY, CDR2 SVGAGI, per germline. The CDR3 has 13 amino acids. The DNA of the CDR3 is TGTGCCAGCAGAATCCTTGGGGGCCGAAGACTGTTTTTT. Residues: CASRILGGRRLFF.

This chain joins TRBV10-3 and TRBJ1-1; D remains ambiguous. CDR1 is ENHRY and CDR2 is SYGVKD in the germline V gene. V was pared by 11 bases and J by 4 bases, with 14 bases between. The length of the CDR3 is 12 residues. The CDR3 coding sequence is TGTGCCGTAAGGGCGGGTGGCACTGAAGCTTTCTTT. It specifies CAVRAGGTEAFF.

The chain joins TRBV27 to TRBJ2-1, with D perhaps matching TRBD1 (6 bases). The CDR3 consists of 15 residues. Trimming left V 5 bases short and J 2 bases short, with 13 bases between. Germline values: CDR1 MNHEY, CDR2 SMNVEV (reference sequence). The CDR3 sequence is CASSEGTRTYNEQFF. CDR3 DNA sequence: TGTGCCAGCAGTGAGGGGACACGTACCTACAATGAGCAGTTCTTC.

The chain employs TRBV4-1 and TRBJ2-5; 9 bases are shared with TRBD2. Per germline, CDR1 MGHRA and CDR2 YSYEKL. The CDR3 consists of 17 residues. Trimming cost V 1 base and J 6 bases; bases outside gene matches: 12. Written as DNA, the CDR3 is TGCGCCAGCAGCCAAGGCCCGGGGCGGGGGGGCGCAAAGACCCAGTACTTC. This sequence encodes CASSQGPGRGGAKTQYF.

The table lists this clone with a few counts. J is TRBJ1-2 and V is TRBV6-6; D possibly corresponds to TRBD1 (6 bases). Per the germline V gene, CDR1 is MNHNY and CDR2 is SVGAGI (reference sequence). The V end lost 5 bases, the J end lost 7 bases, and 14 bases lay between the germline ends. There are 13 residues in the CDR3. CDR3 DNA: TGTGCCAGCAGTGCCCTGGGGGCTGCTGGCTACACCTTC. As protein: CASSALGAAGYTF.

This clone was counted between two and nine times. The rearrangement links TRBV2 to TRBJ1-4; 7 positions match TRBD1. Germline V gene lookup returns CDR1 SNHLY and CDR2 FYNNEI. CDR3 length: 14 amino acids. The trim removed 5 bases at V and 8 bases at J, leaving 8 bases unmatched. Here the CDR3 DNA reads TGTGCCAGCAGTCGAGACAGGGCTGGGGAAAAACTGTTTTTT. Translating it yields CASSRDRAGEKLFF.